This T cell receptor (beta chain) originates from a study of T cells in localized non-small cell lung cancer. Germline trimming cut 1 base from V and 3 bases from J; bases unmatched to any gene: 0. This CDR3 spans 12 amino acids. Looked up from germline, CDR1 is GTSNPN and CDR2 is SVGIG (reference sequence). Profiling relied on immunoSEQ multiplex PCR, and the TCRdb table lists in-frame clones only, not all of them. The sample comprises 75,000 to 95,000 clones, less than 85% of which are singletons, and 15% to 20% rests with the top ten. This TCR derives from a man between 40 and 70 years old with stage II squamous cell lung carcinoma. The genes are TRBV30 and TRBJ2-7; 7 bases map to TRBD2. The sequences come from PBMCs, collected before any cancer treatment. CDR3 protein: CAWSGGGYEQYF. The DNA of the CDR3 is TGTGCCTGGAGTGGGGGGGGCTACGAGCAGTACTTC. Full variable domain (outside the CDR3, taken from reference TRBV30 and TRBJ2-7): SQTIHQWPATLVQPVGSPLSLECTVEGTSNPNLYWYRQAAGRGLQLLFYSVGIGQISSEVPQNLSASRPQDRQFILSSKKLLLSDSGFYLCAWSGGGYEQYFGPGTRLTVT.